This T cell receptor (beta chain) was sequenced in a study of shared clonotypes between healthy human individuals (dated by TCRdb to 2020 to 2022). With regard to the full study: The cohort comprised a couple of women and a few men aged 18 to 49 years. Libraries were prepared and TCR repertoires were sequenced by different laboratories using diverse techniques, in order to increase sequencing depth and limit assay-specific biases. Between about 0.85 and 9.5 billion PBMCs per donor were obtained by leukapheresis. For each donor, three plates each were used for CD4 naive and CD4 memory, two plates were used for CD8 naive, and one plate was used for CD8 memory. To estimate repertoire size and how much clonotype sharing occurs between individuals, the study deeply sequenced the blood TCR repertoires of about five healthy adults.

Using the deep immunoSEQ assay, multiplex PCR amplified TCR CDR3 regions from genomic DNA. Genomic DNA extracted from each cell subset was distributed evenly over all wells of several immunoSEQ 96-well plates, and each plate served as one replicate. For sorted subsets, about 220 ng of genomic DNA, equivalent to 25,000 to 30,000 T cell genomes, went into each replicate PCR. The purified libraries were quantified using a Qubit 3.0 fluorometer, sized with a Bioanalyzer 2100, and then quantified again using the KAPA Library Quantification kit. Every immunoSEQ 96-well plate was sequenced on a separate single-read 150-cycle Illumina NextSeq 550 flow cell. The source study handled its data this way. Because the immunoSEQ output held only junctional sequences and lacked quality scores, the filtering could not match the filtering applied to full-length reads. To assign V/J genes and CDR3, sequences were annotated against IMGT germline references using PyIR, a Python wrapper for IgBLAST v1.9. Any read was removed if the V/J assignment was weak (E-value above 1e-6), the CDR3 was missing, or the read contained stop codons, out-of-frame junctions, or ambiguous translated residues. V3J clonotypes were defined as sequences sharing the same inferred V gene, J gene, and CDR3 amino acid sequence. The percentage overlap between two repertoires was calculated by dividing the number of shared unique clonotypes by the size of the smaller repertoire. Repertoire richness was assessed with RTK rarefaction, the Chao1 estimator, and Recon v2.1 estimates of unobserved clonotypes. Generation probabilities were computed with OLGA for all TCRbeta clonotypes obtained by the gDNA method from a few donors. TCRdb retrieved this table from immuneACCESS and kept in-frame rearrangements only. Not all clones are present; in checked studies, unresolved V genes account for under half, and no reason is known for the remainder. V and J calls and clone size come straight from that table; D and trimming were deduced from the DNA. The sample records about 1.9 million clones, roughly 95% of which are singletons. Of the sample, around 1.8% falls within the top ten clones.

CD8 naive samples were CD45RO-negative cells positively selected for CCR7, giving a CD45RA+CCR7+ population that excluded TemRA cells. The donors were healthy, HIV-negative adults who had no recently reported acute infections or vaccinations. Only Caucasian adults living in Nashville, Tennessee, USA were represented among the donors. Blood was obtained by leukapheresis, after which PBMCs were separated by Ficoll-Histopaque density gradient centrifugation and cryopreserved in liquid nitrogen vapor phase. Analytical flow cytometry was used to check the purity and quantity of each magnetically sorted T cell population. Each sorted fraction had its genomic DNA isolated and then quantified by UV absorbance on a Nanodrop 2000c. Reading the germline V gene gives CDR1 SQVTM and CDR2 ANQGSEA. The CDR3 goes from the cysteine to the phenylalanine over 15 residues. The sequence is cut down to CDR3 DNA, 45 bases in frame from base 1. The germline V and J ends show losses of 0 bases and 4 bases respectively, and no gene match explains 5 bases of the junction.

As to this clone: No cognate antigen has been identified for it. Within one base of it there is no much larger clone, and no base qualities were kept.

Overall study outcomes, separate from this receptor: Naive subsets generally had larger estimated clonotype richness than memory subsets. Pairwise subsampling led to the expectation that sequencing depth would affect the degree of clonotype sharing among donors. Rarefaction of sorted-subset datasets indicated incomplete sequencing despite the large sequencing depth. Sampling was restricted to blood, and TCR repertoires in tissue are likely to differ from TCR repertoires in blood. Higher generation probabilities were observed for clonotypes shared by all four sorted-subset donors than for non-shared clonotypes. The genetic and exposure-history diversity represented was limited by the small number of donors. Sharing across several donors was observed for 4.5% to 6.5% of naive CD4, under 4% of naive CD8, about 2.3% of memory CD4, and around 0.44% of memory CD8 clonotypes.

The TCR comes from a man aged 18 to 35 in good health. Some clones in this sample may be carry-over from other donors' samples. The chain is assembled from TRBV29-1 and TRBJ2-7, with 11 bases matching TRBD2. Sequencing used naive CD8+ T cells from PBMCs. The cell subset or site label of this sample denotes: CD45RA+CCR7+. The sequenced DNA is TGCAGCGTTGAAGACGGCCGGACTAGCGGGTACGAGCAGTACTTC. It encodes CSVEDGRTSGYEQYF.